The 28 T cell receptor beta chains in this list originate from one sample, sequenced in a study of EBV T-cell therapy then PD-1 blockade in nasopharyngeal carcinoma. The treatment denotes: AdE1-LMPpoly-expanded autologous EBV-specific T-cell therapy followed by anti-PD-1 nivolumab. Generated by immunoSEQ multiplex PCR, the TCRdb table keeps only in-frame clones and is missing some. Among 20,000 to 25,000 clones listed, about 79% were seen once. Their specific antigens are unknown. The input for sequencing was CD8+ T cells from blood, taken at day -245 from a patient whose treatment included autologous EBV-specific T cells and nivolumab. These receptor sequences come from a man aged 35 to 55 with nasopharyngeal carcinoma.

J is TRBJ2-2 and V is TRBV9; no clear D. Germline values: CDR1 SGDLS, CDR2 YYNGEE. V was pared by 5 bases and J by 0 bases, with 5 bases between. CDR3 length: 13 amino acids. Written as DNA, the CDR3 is TGTGCCAGCAGGAGGACGAACACCGGGGAGCTGTTTTTT. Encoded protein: CASRRTNTGELFF.

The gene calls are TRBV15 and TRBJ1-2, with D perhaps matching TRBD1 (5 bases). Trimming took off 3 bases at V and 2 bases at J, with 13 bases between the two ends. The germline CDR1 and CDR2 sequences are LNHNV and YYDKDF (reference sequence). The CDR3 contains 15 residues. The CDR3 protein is CATSSPGRRNYGYTF. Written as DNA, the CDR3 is TGTGCCACCAGCAGCCCGGGGCGTAGAAACTATGGCTACACCTTC.

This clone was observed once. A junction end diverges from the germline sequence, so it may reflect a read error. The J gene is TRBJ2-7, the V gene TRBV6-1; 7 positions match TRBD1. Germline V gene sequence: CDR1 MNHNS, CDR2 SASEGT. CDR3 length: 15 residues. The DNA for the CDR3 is TGTGCCAGCGGTGAAGCTGGGGACAGCTCCTACGAGCAGTACTTC. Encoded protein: CASGEAGDSSYEQYF.

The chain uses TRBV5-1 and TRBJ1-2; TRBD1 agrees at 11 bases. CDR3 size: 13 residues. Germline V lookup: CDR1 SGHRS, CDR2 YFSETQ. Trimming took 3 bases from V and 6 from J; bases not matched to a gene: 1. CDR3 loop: CASSWTGGNGYTF. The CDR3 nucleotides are TGCGCCAGCAGCTGGACAGGGGGCAATGGCTACACCTTC.

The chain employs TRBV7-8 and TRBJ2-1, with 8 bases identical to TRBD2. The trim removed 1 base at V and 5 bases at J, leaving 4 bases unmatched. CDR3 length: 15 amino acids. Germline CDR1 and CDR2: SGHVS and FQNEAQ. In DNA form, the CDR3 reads TGTGCCAGCAGCTTAGGTAGCGGGGCCCACAATGAGCAGTTCTTC. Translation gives CASSLGSGAHNEQFF.

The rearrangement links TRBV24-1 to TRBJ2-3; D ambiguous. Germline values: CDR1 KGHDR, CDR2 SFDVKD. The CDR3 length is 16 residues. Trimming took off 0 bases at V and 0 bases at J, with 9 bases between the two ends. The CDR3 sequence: CATSDLVSVSTDTQYF. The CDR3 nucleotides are TGTGCCACCAGTGATTTGGTCTCTGTTAGCACAGATACGCAGTATTTT.

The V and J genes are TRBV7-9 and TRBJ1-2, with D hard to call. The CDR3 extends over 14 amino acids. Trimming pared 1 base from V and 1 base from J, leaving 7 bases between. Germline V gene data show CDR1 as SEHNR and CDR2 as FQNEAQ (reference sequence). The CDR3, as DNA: TGTGCCAGCAGCTTAGTTGGACTTAACTATGGCTACACCTTC. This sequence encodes CASSLVGLNYGYTF.

The CDR3 region has the DNA TGTGCCAGCAGCCTCATGCTCTGGGCCAACGTCCTGACTTTC. As protein: CASSLMLWANVLTF. The V and J genes are TRBV5-5 and TRBJ2-6; D is undetermined. Germline V gene lookup returns CDR1 SGHKS and CDR2 YYEKEE (reference sequence). This CDR3 region has 14 residues. The V end lost 4 bases, the J end lost 5 bases, and 10 bases lay between the germline ends.

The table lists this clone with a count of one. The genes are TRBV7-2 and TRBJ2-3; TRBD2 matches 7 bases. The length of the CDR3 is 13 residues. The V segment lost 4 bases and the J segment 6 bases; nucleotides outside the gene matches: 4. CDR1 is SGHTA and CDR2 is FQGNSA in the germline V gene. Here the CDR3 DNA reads TGTGCCAGCAGCTCGGGACTAATGGATACGCAGTATTTT. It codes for CASSSGLMDTQYF.

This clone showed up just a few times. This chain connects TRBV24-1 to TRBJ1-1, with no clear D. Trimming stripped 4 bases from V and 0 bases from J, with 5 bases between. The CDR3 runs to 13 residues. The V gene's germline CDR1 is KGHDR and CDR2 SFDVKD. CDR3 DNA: TGTGCCACCAGTGAGGGGATGAACACTGAAGCTTTCTTT. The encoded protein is CATSEGMNTEAFF.

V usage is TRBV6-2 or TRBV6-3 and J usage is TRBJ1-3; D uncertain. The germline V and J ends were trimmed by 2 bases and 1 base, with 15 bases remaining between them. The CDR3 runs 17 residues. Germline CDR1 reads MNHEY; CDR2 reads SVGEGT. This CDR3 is CASSYGWKLGSGNTIYF. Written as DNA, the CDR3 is TGTGCCAGCAGTTACGGATGGAAACTGGGGTCTGGAAACACCATATATTTT.

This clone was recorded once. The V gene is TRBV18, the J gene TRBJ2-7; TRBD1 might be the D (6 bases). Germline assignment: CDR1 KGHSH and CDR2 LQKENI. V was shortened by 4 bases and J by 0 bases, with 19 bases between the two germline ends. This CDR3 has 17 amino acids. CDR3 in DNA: TGTGCCAGCTCACTAATACCACAGGGTACCTCCTCCTACGAGCAGTACTTC. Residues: CASSLIPQGTSSYEQYF.

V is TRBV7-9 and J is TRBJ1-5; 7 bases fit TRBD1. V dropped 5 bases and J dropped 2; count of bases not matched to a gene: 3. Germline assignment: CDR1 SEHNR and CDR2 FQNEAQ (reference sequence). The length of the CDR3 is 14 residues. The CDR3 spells CASSTGTGNQPQHF. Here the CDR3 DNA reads TGTGCCAGCAGCACCGGGACAGGCAATCAGCCCCAGCATTTT.

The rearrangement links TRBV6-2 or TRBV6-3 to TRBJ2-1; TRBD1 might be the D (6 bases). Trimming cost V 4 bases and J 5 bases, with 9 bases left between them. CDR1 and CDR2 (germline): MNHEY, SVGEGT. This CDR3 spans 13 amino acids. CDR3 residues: CASSLAGDNEQFF. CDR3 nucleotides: TGTGCCAGCAGTTTGGCAGGGGACAATGAGCAGTTCTTC.

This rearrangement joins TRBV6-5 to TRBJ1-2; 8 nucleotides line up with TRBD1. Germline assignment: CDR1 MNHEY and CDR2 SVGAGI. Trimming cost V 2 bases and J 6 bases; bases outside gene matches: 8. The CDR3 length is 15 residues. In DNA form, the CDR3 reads TGTGCCAGCAGTTACACATCCTGGACAGGGCATGGCTACACCTTC. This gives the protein CASSYTSWTGHGYTF.

The CDR3 DNA is TGTGCCAGCAGCCTCTCAACAGGGTCTCGGGGGGAGCAGTACTTC. Its translation is CASSLSTGSRGEQYF. The chain has TRBV13 and TRBJ2-7; D might be TRBD1 or TRBD2, each matching 6 bases. The germline CDR1 and CDR2 sequences are PRHDT and FYEKMQ (reference sequence). The V gene lost 5 bases and the J gene lost 7 bases, with 21 bases spanning the gap. This CDR3 contains 15 residues. The whole variable domain, filled in from reference TRBV13 and TRBJ2-7, reads AAGVIQSPRHLIKEKRETATLKCYPIPRHDTVYWYQQGPGQDPQFLISFYEKMQSDKGSIPDRFSAQQFSDYHSELNMSSLELGDSALYFCASSLSTGSRGEQYFGPGTRLTVT.

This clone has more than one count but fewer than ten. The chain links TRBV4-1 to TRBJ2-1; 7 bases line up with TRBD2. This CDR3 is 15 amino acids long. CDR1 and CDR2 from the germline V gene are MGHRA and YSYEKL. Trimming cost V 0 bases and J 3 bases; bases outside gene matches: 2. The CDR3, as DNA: TGCGCCAGCAGCCAAGATTCTAGCGGCTACAATGAGCAGTTCTTC. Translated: CASSQDSSGYNEQFF.

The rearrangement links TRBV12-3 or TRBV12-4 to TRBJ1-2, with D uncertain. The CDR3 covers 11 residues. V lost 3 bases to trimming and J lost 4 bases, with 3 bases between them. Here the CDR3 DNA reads TGTGCCAGCAGTTTTTCCTATGGCTACACCTTC. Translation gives CASSFSYGYTF.

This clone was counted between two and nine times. Here the CDR3 DNA reads TGCGCCGAACACCCCCTCGTTCGGGGTCGAAGCTCCTACGAGCAGTACTTC. Amino acid sequence: CAEHPLVRGRSSYEQYF. The chain employs TRBV4-1 and TRBJ2-7; D is perhaps TRBD2 (5 bases). The CDR3 covers 17 residues. The germline CDR1 and CDR2 sequences are MGHRA and YSYEKL. The germline V and J ends were trimmed by 11 bases and 0 bases, with 26 bases remaining between them.

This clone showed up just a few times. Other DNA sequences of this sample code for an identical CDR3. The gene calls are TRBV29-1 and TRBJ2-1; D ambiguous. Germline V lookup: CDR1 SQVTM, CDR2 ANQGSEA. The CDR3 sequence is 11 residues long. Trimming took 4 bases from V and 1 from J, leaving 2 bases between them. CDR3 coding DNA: TGCAGCGTTGGTTCCTACAATGAGCAGTTCTTC. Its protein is CSVGSYNEQFF.

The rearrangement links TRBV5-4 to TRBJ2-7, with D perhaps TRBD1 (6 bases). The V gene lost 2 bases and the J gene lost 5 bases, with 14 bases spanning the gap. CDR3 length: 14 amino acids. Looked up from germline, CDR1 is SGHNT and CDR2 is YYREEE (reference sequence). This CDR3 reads CASSFGPGVNEQYF. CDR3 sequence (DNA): TGTGCCAGCAGCTTTGGCCCAGGGGTAAACGAGCAGTACTTC.

The CDR3 coding sequence is TGCGCCAGCAGCCAACCCAGAGGTGAGCAGTTCTTC. Its protein product is CASSQPRGEQFF. V gene TRBV4-1 combines with J gene TRBJ2-1; D call uncertain. Germline values: CDR1 MGHRA, CDR2 YSYEKL. The CDR3 has 12 residues. V gave up 2 bases and J gave up 9 bases, with 8 bases separating them.

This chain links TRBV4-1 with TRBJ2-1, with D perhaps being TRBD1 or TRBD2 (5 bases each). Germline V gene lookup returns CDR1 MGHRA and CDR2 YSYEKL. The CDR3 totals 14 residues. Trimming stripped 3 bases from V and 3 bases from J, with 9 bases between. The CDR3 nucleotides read TGCGCCAGCAGCCATGAGGGGATCTACAATGAGCAGTTCTTC. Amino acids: CASSHEGIYNEQFF.

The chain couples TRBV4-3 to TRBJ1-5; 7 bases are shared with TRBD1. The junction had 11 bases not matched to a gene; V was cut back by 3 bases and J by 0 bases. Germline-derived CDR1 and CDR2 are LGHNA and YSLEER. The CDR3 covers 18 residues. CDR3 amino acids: CASSQYRAGTASNQPQHF. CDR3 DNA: TGCGCCAGCAGCCAGTACCGAGCCGGGACAGCTAGCAATCAGCCCCAGCATTTT.

The CDR3 sequence is CASSWTGDNYGYTF. The CDR3 DNA reads as TGCGCCAGCAGCTGGACAGGGGACAACTATGGCTACACCTTC. The rearrangement joins TRBV5-1 to TRBJ1-2; 9 nucleotides line up with TRBD1. Germline CDR1 reads SGHRS; CDR2 reads YFSETQ. The CDR3 length is 14 residues. V lost 3 bases to trimming and J lost 2 bases; unmatched junction nucleotides: 2.

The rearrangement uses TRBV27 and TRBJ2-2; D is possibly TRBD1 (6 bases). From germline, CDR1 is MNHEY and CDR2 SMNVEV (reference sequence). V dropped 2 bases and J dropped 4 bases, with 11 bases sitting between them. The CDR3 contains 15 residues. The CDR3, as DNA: TGTGCCAGCAGTTTAGGGACAACCAGCACCGGGGAGCTGTTTTTT. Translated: CASSLGTTSTGELFF.

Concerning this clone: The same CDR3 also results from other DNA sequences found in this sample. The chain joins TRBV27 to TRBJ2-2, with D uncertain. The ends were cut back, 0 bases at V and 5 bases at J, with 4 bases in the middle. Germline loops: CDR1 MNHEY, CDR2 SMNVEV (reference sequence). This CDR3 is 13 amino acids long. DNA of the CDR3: TGTGCCAGCAGTTTATCCAGAACCGGGGAGCTGTTTTTT. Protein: CASSLSRTGELFF.

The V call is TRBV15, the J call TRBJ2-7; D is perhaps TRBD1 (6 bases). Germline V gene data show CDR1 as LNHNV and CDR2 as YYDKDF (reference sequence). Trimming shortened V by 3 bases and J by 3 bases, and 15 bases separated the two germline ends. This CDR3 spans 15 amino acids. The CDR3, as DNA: TGTGCCACCAGCAGGGAGGACAGAATCCGCTACGAGCAGTACTTC. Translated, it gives CATSREDRIRYEQYF. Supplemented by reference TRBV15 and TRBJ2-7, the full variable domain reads DAMVIQNPRYQVTQFGKPVTLSCSQTLNHNVMYWYQQKSSQAPKLLFHYYDKDFNNEADTPDNFQSRRPNTSFCFLDIRSPGLGDTAMYLCATSREDRIRYEQYFGPGTRLTVT.